The 3 T cell receptor beta chains below were found in one sample sequenced in a study of blood T cell repertoires in COVID-19. The method was immunoSEQ multiplex PCR; TCRdb's version includes in-frame clones alone and lacks a portion of them. The sample records about 260,000 clones, 65% to 90% being singletons. The sample taken for sequencing was peripheral blood. The receptor source for this set is a man under 40 with active or convalescent COVID-19.

J is TRBJ1-4 and V is TRBV2; 8 nucleotides line up with TRBD1. Germline V gene data show CDR1 as SNHLY and CDR2 as FYNNEI. There are 14 residues in the CDR3. The V segment lost 9 bases and the J segment 2 bases; nucleotides outside the gene matches: 5. CDR3 DNA: TGTGCCAGTACTGACAGGGGTACTAATGAAAAACTGTTTTTT. It specifies CASTDRGTNEKLFF.

The chain links TRBV24-1 to TRBJ2-3; 9 nucleotides agree with TRBD1. CDR1 and CDR2 from the germline V gene are KGHDR and SFDVKD. V dropped 5 bases and J dropped 4; count of bases not matched to a gene: 6. The CDR3 loop spans 15 amino acids. The CDR3 coding sequence is TGTGCCACCAGTGCGGGGGGACAGGGCCCAGATACGCAGTATTTT. Translation gives CATSAGGQGPDTQYF.

V and J are TRBV7-9 and TRBJ2-7; TRBD1 aligns across 7 bases. Germline assignment: CDR1 SEHNR and CDR2 FQNEAQ (reference sequence). The CDR3 runs 16 residues. V shed 6 bases, J shed 4 bases, and the junction held 15 bases outside the gene matches. The CDR3 reads CASSPSTGEKRYEQYF. CDR3 DNA sequence: TGTGCCAGCAGTCCAAGTACAGGGGAAAAGAGGTACGAGCAGTACTTC.